This TCR beta chain stems from a study of blood T cell repertoires in COVID-19. Across the whole study: The United States, Italy and Spain provided the acute and convalescent COVID-19 samples.

This table comes from immunoSEQ multiplex PCR, and its TCRdb copy is limited to in-frame clones, with some not included. The top ten hold 10% to 15% of the sample, which has some 200,000 clones, 70% to 90% seen once. V was shortened by 2 bases and J by 3 bases, with 8 bases between the two germline ends. In germline, CDR1 is MGHDK, CDR2 SYGVNS. CDR3 length: 13 amino acids. The rearrangement uses TRBV25-1 and TRBJ2-7, with unresolved D. The sample comprised peripheral blood. The TCR originated in a woman aged 18-30 years who had recovered from COVID-19. The CDR3 DNA follows: TGTGCCAGCAGTGAACTTAGAAACTACGAGCAGTACTTC. This gives the protein CASSELRNYEQYF.